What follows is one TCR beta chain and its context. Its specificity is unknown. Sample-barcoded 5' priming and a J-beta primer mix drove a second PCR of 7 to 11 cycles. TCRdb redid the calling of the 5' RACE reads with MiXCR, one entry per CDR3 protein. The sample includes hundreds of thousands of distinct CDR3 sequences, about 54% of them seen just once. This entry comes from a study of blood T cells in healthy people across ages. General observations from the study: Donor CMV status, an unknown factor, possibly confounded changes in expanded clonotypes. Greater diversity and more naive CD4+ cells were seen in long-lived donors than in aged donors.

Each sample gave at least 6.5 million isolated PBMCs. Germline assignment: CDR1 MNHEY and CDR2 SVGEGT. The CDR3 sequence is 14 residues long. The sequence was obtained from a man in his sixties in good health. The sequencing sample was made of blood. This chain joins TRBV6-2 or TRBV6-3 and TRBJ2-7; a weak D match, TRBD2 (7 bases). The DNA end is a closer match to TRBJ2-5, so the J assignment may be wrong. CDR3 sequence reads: CASKPDGGQGTQYF. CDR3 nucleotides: TGTGCCAGCAAGCCCGACGGGGGGCAGGGGACCCAGTACTTC.